This T cell receptor (beta chain) was identified in a study of blood T cell repertoires in COVID-19. About the research overall: Sites across the United States, Italy and Spain contributed samples from acute and convalescent COVID-19. PBMCs, B-cell-depleted T cells, or T cells were the source of the cDNA or gDNA that made up the material.

Original methodology: For nucleated cells, counts were estimated from reference gene primer amplification. Produced via immunoSEQ multiplex PCR; TCRdb's table is partial and in-frame only. V, J and clone size reflect that table, while D and trimming were determined from the DNA. The table has just under 100,000 clones, 70% to 90% seen once. Germline CDR1 SGHRS, CDR2 YFSETQ. The CDR3 is made up of 13 amino acids. The J segment lost 6 bases and the V segment lost 4 bases, leaving 0 bases of the junction unmatched. Details on this clone: Different DNA sequences within this sample yield the same CDR3.

The TCR sequence derives from a woman aged 60-75 years in a cohort sampled during active or convalescent COVID-19. This chain links TRBV5-1 with TRBJ2-1, with 11 positions matching TRBD2. Sequencing used peripheral blood. The CDR3 DNA reads TGCGCCAGCAGCCTAGCGGGGGGCAATGAGCAGTTCTTC. Amino acid sequence: CASSLAGGNEQFF.